This TCR beta chain is from a study of T cells expressing NK-cell markers. Looking at the study overall: Of eight sequenced donors, seven were HCMV-seropositive and one HCMV-seronegative.

This CDR3 region has 18 residues. Germline V gene sequence: CDR1 SGHAT, CDR2 FQDESV (reference sequence). As the method of synthesis, 5'RACE template switching with UMIs yielded TCR beta cDNA. TCRdb re-called the 5' RACE reads and catalogs CDR3 proteins one per entry, DNA excluded. The sample includes about 150,000 distinct CDR3 sequences. The clonotype comes from a man younger than 35 in good health. This chain links TRBV11-1 with TRBJ2-1; the D call of TRBD2 rests on TCRdb alone, since no DNA is present to check it. The specimen sequenced was blood T cells: a sorted CD56 or NKG2C T cell subset, CD4+ or CD8+ T cells, or bulk PBMC T cells (not recorded which). CDR3 amino acids: CASSLTSGRYGYHNEQFF. The variable domain in full, with the rest retrieved from reference TRBV11-1 and TRBJ2-1, is EAEVAQSPRYKITEKSQAVAFWCDPISGHATLYWYRQILGQGPELLVQFQDESVVDDSQLPKDRFSAERLKGVDSTLKIQPAELGDSAMYLCASSLTSGRYGYHNEQFFGPGTRLTVL.